These 17 T cell receptor beta chains came from one sample sequenced in a study of PD-1 blockade in classical Hodgkin lymphoma. In every patient, relapse followed autologous stem cell transplantation, while exposure to brentuximab vedotin differed. Sequenced by immunoSEQ multiplex PCR; TCRdb stores in-frame clones only, minus some. The sample shows tens of thousands of clones, around 86% of them seen only once. The sample in question was peripheral blood mononuclear cells (PBMCs), obtained at baseline. These receptors were obtained from a human donor with classical Hodgkin lymphoma.

The chain couples TRBV11-3 to TRBJ1-1; 7 nucleotides agree with TRBD1. Germline values: CDR1 SGHNT, CDR2 YENEEA. CDR3 length equals 14 residues. The J segment lost 2 bases and the V segment lost 6 bases, leaving 6 bases of the junction unmatched. CDR3 loop: CASSYRGLNTEAFF. For the CDR3, the DNA is TGTGCCAGCAGTTACAGGGGTCTAAACACTGAAGCTTTCTTT.

In the case of this clone: The same CDR3 is also encoded by other DNA sequences in this sample. The chain couples TRBV7-9 to TRBJ2-7; D might be TRBD1 (5 bases). V dropped 3 bases and J dropped 4 bases, with 7 bases sitting between them. This CDR3 contains 12 residues. Germline V CDR1 and CDR2: SEHNR, FQNEAQ (reference sequence). This CDR3 is CASSLSGYEQYF. Written as DNA, the CDR3 is TGTGCCAGCAGCTTGTCAGGGTACGAGCAGTACTTC.

This chain's CDR3 is CASSLGTGVFQPQHF. The DNA for the CDR3 is TGTGCCAGTAGTCTCGGGACAGGGGTATTTCAGCCCCAGCATTTT. The J gene is TRBJ1-5, the V gene TRBV19; 10 nucleotides align to TRBD1. The CDR3 loop spans 15 amino acids. Losses at the gene ends were 5 bases for V and 6 bases for J; bases not matched to a gene: 7. Germline lookup yields CDR1 LNHDA and CDR2 SQIVND (reference sequence).

This clone appeared a single time. The J gene is TRBJ1-3, the V gene TRBV19; D is unresolved. The CDR3 consists of 15 residues. The germline V gene encodes CDR1 LNHDA and CDR2 SQIVND (reference sequence). V lost 1 base, J lost 0 bases, and 7 bases lay in between. This CDR3 is CASSIVKSSGNTIYF. The CDR3 DNA reads as TGTGCCAGTAGTATAGTGAAGAGCTCTGGAAACACCATATATTTT. Full variable domain (rest looked up from reference TRBV19 and TRBJ1-3): DGGITQSPKYLFRKEGQNVTLSCEQNLNHDAMYWYRQDPGQGLRLIYYSQIVNDFQKGDIAEGYSVSREKKESFPLTVTSAQKNPTAFYLCASSIVKSSGNTIYFGEGSWLTVV.

J is TRBJ1-1 and V is TRBV5-6; D is uncertain. CDR1 is SGHDT, CDR2 YYEEEE, per germline. The germline V and J ends were trimmed by 2 bases and 0 bases, with 8 bases remaining between them. The CDR3 runs to 14 residues. CDR3 loop: CASSFLQLNTEAFF. CDR3 nucleotides: TGTGCCAGCAGCTTCCTGCAGCTGAACACTGAAGCTTTCTTT.

This chain joins TRBV6-1 and TRBJ2-3; D remains ambiguous. Germline V gene sequence: CDR1 MNHNS, CDR2 SASEGT. The CDR3 length is 16 residues. Trimming cost V 3 bases and J 0 bases, with 13 bases left between them. The CDR3 DNA follows: TGTGCCAGCAGTGATCGTCGGCAGGAGAGCACAGATACGCAGTATTTT. Translation: CASSDRRQESTDTQYF.

The gene calls are TRBV5-4 and TRBJ2-5; D is unresolved. Trimming left V 0 bases short and J 5 bases short, with 8 bases between. Germline loops: CDR1 SGHNT, CDR2 YYREEE (reference sequence). This CDR3 is 13 amino acids long. CDR3 sequence (DNA): TGTGCCAGCAGCTTGGAGTCTGGGGAGACCCAGTACTTC. This gives the protein CASSLESGETQYF.

This chain connects TRBV6-1 to TRBJ2-5; the match to TRBD1 covers 12 bases. The CDR3 is 14 residues long. CDR1 is MNHNS and CDR2 is SASEGT in the germline V gene. The trim removed 6 bases at V and 5 bases at J, leaving 4 bases unmatched. CDR3 in amino acids: CASRSGTGGETQYF. The CDR3 DNA reads as TGTGCCAGCAGGTCCGGGACAGGGGGCGAGACCCAGTACTTC.

The chain uses TRBV6-1 and TRBJ2-4; D not resolved. Germline CDR1 reads MNHNS; CDR2 reads SASEGT. The CDR3 extends over 14 amino acids. The V and J ends lost 3 bases and 1 base respectively, with 7 bases between them. Written as DNA, the CDR3 is TGTGCCAGCAGTGATTTGTGGGCCAAAAACATTCAGTACTTC. It translates to CASSDLWAKNIQYF.

Details on this clone: At one end, the junction sequence differs from germline, possibly due to a read error. The chain recombines TRBV20-1 with TRBJ1-5; D gene unclear. CDR1 is DFQATT, CDR2 SNEGSKA, per germline (reference sequence). The CDR3 loop spans 10 amino acids. CDR3 residues: CSAGDQPQHF. DNA of the CDR3: TGCAGTGCTGGAGATCAGCCCCAGCATTTT.

This chain uses TRBV5-1 with TRBJ2-5; D is perhaps TRBD1 or TRBD2 (5 bases each). This CDR3 spans 15 amino acids. Between the trimmed V and J ends, which lost 2 bases and 2 bases, there was a span of 13 bases. Germline V CDR1 and CDR2: SGHRS, YFSETQ. The CDR3: CASSLLPGPQETQYF. The CDR3 DNA is TGCGCCAGCAGCTTACTCCCGGGACCACAAGAGACCCAGTACTTC.

This clone was observed a single time. The genes are TRBV7-2 and TRBJ1-4; TRBD1 matches 7 bases. CDR1 and CDR2 (germline): SGHTA, FQGNSA. CDR3 length equals 14 residues. Trimming took 10 bases from V and 8 from J; bases not matched to a gene: 13. The CDR3: CAIRQGPSTEKLFF. The CDR3 coding sequence is TGTGCCATACGACAGGGACCGTCAACAGAAAAACTGTTTTTT.

This clone was detected once. The chain joins TRBV28 to TRBJ1-1, with D uncertain. The CDR3 sequence is 13 residues long. V gave up 3 bases and J gave up 8 bases, with 13 bases separating them. Germline lookup yields CDR1 MDHEN and CDR2 SYDVKM. This CDR3 reads CASSFFPGREAFF. The CDR3 region has the DNA TGTGCCAGCAGTTTCTTCCCCGGCCGAGAAGCTTTCTTT. The full variable domain, its missing parts supplied by reference TRBV28 and TRBJ1-1, is DVKVTQSSRYLVKRTGEKVFLECVQDMDHENMFWYRQDPGLGLRLIYFSYDVKMKEKGDIPEGYSVSREKKERFSLILESASTNQTSMYLCASSFFPGREAFFGQGTRLTVV.

V gene TRBV18 combines with J gene TRBJ2-7; D could derive from TRBD1 or TRBD2 (5 bases each). Germline values: CDR1 KGHSH, CDR2 LQKENI. V was pared by 6 bases and J by 3 bases, with 15 bases between. CDR3 length equals 14 residues. The CDR3, as DNA: TGTGCCAGCTCCTACAGTGGGGGAGTCTACGAGCAGTACTTC. Residues: CASSYSGGVYEQYF.

The chain carries TRBV5-6 and TRBJ2-3; 10 positions match TRBD2. V trimming: 4 bases; J trimming: 2 bases; junction bases outside the gene matches: 7. The CDR3 has 16 residues. Germline lookup yields CDR1 SGHDT and CDR2 YYEEEE. The CDR3 DNA reads TGTGCCAGCAGCCTCAGGACTAGCGGATACACAGATACGCAGTATTTT. It yields the protein CASSLRTSGYTDTQYF.

This chain links TRBV7-9 with TRBJ1-1; 7 bases match TRBD1. The ends lost 5 bases at V and 4 bases at J; junction bases unmatched: 10. The CDR3 is 15 amino acids. The germline V gene has CDR1 SEHNR and CDR2 FQNEAQ (reference sequence). This CDR3 is CASSPRTGWGTEAFF. The DNA for the CDR3 is TGTGCCAGCAGCCCAAGGACAGGTTGGGGCACTGAAGCTTTCTTT.

The gene calls are TRBV5-8 and TRBJ2-7, with a possible D match to TRBD1 (6 bases). This CDR3 has 15 residues. Germline CDR1 is SGHTS and CDR2 is YDEGEE. V was pared by 1 base and J by 0 bases, with 11 bases between. CDR3 bases: TGTGCCAGCAGCTTGCTCAGGGGCGGCTCCTACGAGCAGTACTTC. Protein product: CASSLLRGGSYEQYF.